This T cell receptor beta chain was retrieved from a study of T cells in Graves' hyperthyroidism and ophthalmopathy (dated by TCRdb to the late 2010s). Regarding the research as a whole: Peripheral blood was collected at initial diagnosis, before any treatment. A discovery cohort of about 96 patients, approximately 45 with Graves' ophthalmopathy and approximately 55 with stable Graves' hyperthyroidism, was used to find distinguishing TCR V-J signatures. An independent validation cohort of around 20 hyperthyroidism patients and some 15 patients who later progressed to ophthalmopathy tested prospective prediction of ophthalmopathy. The 100 discovery patients were randomly split 7:3 into training and test sets. Thyroid tissue and blood T-cell repertoires from roughly 6 Graves' hyperthyroidism patients were also compared in the study. After sampling, hyperthyroidism patients received methimazole starting at 30 mg daily, and ophthalmopathy patients received high-dose intravenous methylprednisolone. TCR Vbeta CDR3 sequencing of 120 to 150 peripheral blood samples (under 45 ophthalmopathy, some 75 hyperthyroidism and roughly 17 progressor patients) is reported in the paper. The paper as a whole reports these results and caveats: Ophthalmopathy was separated from stable hyperthyroidism by a 13 V-J signature model, with 85% to 90% sensitivity and around 81% specificity obtained in cross-validation and 80%/75% obtained in testing. Sample size was not statistically predetermined, and blinding of investigators to group allocation was not performed. In validation, the model predicted progression to ophthalmopathy a median of about 6.8 months before onset, with over 55% sensitivity and about 72% specificity. Most expanded thyroid clonotypes (frequency above 0.001) were also detected in blood, suggesting blood repertoires may reflect thyroid immune responses.

This clonotype has at least ten counts. The antigen this receptor binds is unknown. No clone much larger than this one lies a single base away; base qualities are absent. The germline V gene gives CDR1 as MDHEN and CDR2 as SYDVKM. Trimming removed 3 bases from V and 4 bases from J, leaving 16 bases between the germline ends. There are 16 amino acids in the CDR3, from cysteine to phenylalanine inclusive. Only the CDR3 part of the read is kept: 48 bases, read in frame from the first base. The TCR beta CDR3 regions were amplified from the RNA transcripts. For the first round of RT-PCR on the TCR CDR3, the HTBI primer set was used together with the Qiagen OneStep RT-PCR kit. Libraries were constructed in a second round of multiplex PCR, after which size selection and purification were carried out. Paired-end sequencing of the libraries was performed with 100 bp reads on an Illumina HiSeq2000. Per the source publication's procedure: SOAPnuke was used to process the raw data, with reads discarded if the reads contained adapters or uncalled bases, had a mean Phred below 15, or lacked an exact constant-primer or identifier match. High-quality paired reads were merged with COPE v1.2.5, and unique nucleotide sequences were defined as clonotypes. MiTCR v1.1 was used to align the clonotypes against IMGT TRBV, TRBD and TRBJ reference segments. The analysis was restricted to V-J combinations with a frequency above 0.0001, which together covered about 99% of the repertoires. The TCS score was defined as F50 (clonal expansion) divided by E x V (chaos), with BLOSUM62-based TCRdist calculated between CDR3 peptides within each V-J. Welch's t-statistics and random forest reduced 500 to 550 V-J features to around 14, which were used in a naive Bayes classifier (R e1071). TCRdb passed the public sequencing reads through fastp at Q25 and MiXCR, retaining productive beta sequences. Rows with one shared CDR3 protein collapse into an entry with the most common genes and DNA. TCRdb, not the authors, supplied the V and J calls. The sample table shows about 640,000 distinct CDR3 sequences, and more than 20% are seen once. 34% of the sample is held by the ten biggest clonotypes.

In the ophthalmopathy patients, disease was moderately to severely active, with a Clinical Activity Score of 3 or more, a NOSPECS grade of 4 or more, and a duration of less than 3 months. Exclusion was applied to patients with uncontrolled infections, other autoimmune diseases, pregnancy or lactation. Diagnoses relied on clinical symptoms, serum thyroxine and TRAb, thyroid ultrasound and orbital computed tomography. PBMCs were isolated from about 10 ml of fresh peripheral blood by Ficoll-Paque density gradient centrifugation. Trizol reagent was used to extract total RNA, and RNA quality was then checked on an Agilent 2100 Bioanalyzer.

The sequence is built from TRBV28 and TRBJ1-5; no D gene call is confident. The sequencing sample was made of blood. The sequence was collected from a man between 25 and 39 years old with Graves' ophthalmopathy. Here is the DNA: TGTGCCAGCAGTTTTGGACGAGTTAGGGTTAATCAGCCCCAGCATTTT. It specifies CASSFGRVRVNQPQHF. The entire variable domain, with the stretches around the CDR3 drawn from the reference TRBV28 and TRBJ1-5 proteins, is DVKVTQSSRYLVKRTGEKVFLECVQDMDHENMFWYRQDPGLGLRLIYFSYDVKMKEKGDIPEGYSVSREKKERFSLILESASTNQTSMYLCASSFGRVRVNQPQHFGDGTRLSIL.